The clone carrying this TCR beta chain was counted a single time. What it binds is unknown. The sample belongs to a study of OX40 agonist ivuxolimab in advanced cancers. Only in-frame clones appear in the TCRdb table, and some are missing; sequencing was by immunoSEQ multiplex PCR. The sample records 15,000 to 20,000 clones, 60% to 80% being singletons. Patients were ineligible given autoimmune disease history or systemic immunosuppression. Study-wide findings and caveats: Blood T cells, both CD4+ and CD8+, expanded clonally by week 6 at 0.1 to 3.0 mg/kg.

CDR3 size: 15 residues. Germline CDR1 SGHTA, CDR2 FQGNSA. V was cut by 2 bases and J by 5 bases, with 13 bases left in between. This specimen was CD4+ or CD8+ T cells sorted from blood, taken in a trial of the OX40 agonist ivuxolimab. The chain uses TRBV7-2 and TRBJ1-5, with D uncertain. The clonotype originates from an adult with an advanced solid tumor such as melanoma, head and neck, liver or kidney cancer. The CDR3 region has the DNA TGTGCCAGCAGCTTATGGTCCGGGTCTGATCAGCCCCAGCATTTT. Encoded protein: CASSLWSGSDQPQHF.